These 23 T cell receptor beta chains were all obtained from the same sample, sequenced in a study of vaccination effects on CD4 cells after COVID-19. Method: immunoSEQ multiplex PCR; TCRdb's copy keeps in-frame clones and lacks some. The table records under 30,000 clones, more than 70% of them present only once. Which antigens these TCRs recognize remains unknown. Pools of viral peptides were used by the ViraFEST assay to expand antigen-specific CD4+ T cells ahead of sequencing. Investigators separated out CD4+ T cells once less than 11 days of culture had passed. Absence of prior SARS-CoV-2 infection characterized the vaccine recipients, who showed negative nucleocapsid antibodies. Sequences were derived from CD4+ T cells from PBMCs cultured with HCoV-NL63 spike peptides, sampled before COVID-19 vaccination. Receptors originate from a human donor who received a COVID-19 vaccine.

The rearrangement uses TRBV7-2 and TRBJ2-2; D may be TRBD2 (6 bases). CDR3 length: 15 amino acids. The germline V gene encodes CDR1 SGHTA and CDR2 FQGNSA. The V end was cut by 2 bases, the J end by 1 base, with 8 bases between. This chain's CDR3 is CASSLFGGNTGELFF. CDR3 nucleotide sequence: TGTGCCAGCAGCTTATTCGGGGGGAACACCGGGGAGCTGTTTTTT.

V and J are TRBV7-8 and TRBJ2-5; D tentatively fits TRBD1 or TRBD2 (5 bases each). The V and J ends lost 5 bases and 1 base respectively, with 17 bases between them. The CDR3 extends over 16 amino acids. Germline lookup yields CDR1 SGHVS and CDR2 FQNEAQ. The CDR3 loop is CASSPQSGRVQETQYF. CDR3 sequence (DNA): TGTGCCAGCAGCCCACAGAGCGGCAGGGTCCAAGAGACCCAGTACTTC.

The CDR3 DNA reads TGTGCCAGTAGTAGGGGACAGATCTCTGGGGCCAACGTCCTGACTTTC. Amino acid sequence: CASSRGQISGANVLTF. The V call is TRBV19, the J call TRBJ2-6; 7 bases are shared with TRBD1. CDR3 size: 16 residues. With V trimmed by 4 bases and J by 0 bases, 3 bases remained unmatched. Germline-derived CDR1 and CDR2 are LNHDA and SQIVND (reference sequence).

The V gene is TRBV29-1, the J gene TRBJ2-2; 10 bases align to TRBD2. Trimming at V came to 4 bases and at J to 5 bases, leaving 7 bases not matched to a gene. Germline V gives CDR1 SQVTM, CDR2 ANQGSEA. This CDR3 has 15 residues. CDR3 in amino acids: CSVVSSGSGTGELFF. As DNA, the CDR3 is TGCAGCGTTGTCTCTAGCGGGAGTGGAACCGGGGAGCTGTTTTTT.

The chain has TRBV4-1 and TRBJ1-5, with a possible D match to TRBD1 (5 bases). V lost 0 bases and J 4 bases, leaving 13 bases between the germline ends. The germline V gene encodes CDR1 MGHRA and CDR2 YSYEKL. The CDR3 totals 16 residues. The chain's CDR3 is CASSQDSVTANQPQHF. For the CDR3, the DNA is TGCGCCAGCAGCCAAGATTCGGTGACAGCAAATCAGCCCCAGCATTTT.

The CDR3 bases are TGTGCCAGCAGTTACGGGGACAGGGGTTGGAATCAGCCCCAGCATTTT. Its translation is CASSYGDRGWNQPQHF. The J gene is TRBJ1-5, the V gene TRBV6-2 or TRBV6-3, with 10 nucleotides matching TRBD1. The trim removed 2 bases at V and 4 bases at J, leaving 5 bases unmatched. CDR1 MNHEY and CDR2 SVGEGT come from the germline V gene. The CDR3 contains 16 residues.

The genes are TRBV11-2 and TRBJ2-7; 10 bases map to TRBD2. The germline CDR1 and CDR2 sequences are SGHAT and FQNNGV. V shed 1 base, J shed 6 bases, and the junction held 3 bases outside the gene matches. The CDR3 loop spans 14 amino acids. The CDR3 sequence is CASSLVQRGGEQYF. CDR3 bases: TGTGCCAGCAGCTTAGTTCAGCGGGGGGGCGAGCAGTACTTC.

The V and J genes are TRBV9 and TRBJ2-1; D is uncertain. The germline gives CDR1 SGDLS, CDR2 YYNGEE. V dropped 1 base and J dropped 4 bases, with 12 bases sitting between them. This CDR3 comprises 15 residues. The DNA of the CDR3 is TGTGCCAGCAGCGTATATTCTAGAACTTACAATGAGCAGTTCTTC. Translating it yields CASSVYSRTYNEQFF.

The rearrangement links TRBV5-1 to TRBJ2-3, with 10 bases that match TRBD1. V trimming: 3 bases; J trimming: 4 bases; junction bases outside the gene matches: 11. The germline V gene encodes CDR1 SGHRS and CDR2 YFSETQ. The CDR3 spans 17 residues. CDR3 sequence reads: CASSSDPTGGLSDTQYF. CDR3 nucleotides: TGCGCCAGCAGCTCAGACCCGACAGGGGGCCTATCAGATACGCAGTATTTT.

The V call is TRBV6-5, the J call TRBJ1-4, with 7 bases that match TRBD1. Germline loops: CDR1 MNHEY, CDR2 SVGAGI. V dropped 6 bases and J dropped 7; count of bases not matched to a gene: 11. The CDR3 is 15 residues long. As DNA, the CDR3 is TGTGCCAGCAGATTATCCCGACAGGGAACTGAAAAACTGTTTTTT. Protein product: CASRLSRQGTEKLFF.

The rearrangement links TRBV11-3 to TRBJ2-3; D ambiguous. CDR1 and CDR2 (germline): SGHNT, YENEEA. Trimming left V 1 base short and J 0 bases short, with 5 bases between. There are 14 residues in the CDR3. CDR3 nucleotide sequence: TGTGCCAGCAGCTTAGGTTCCAGCACAGATACGCAGTATTTT. Translation gives CASSLGSSTDTQYF.

The chain couples TRBV6-5 to TRBJ2-3; weak D call: TRBD2 (6 bases). Trimming took 3 bases from V and 4 from J, leaving 14 bases between them. This CDR3 is 15 amino acids long. In germline, CDR1 is MNHEY, CDR2 SVGAGI. This chain's CDR3 is CASSYVGGISDTQYF. As DNA, the CDR3 is TGTGCCAGCAGTTATGTCGGGGGAATTTCAGATACGCAGTATTTT.

The chain combines TRBV19 with TRBJ1-4, with D perhaps matching TRBD1 (5 bases). V was trimmed by 3 bases and J by 7 bases, leaving 18 bases between them. In germline, CDR1 is LNHDA, CDR2 SQIVND (reference sequence). This CDR3 comprises 16 residues. Written as DNA, the CDR3 is TGTGCCAGTAGTATCCTTGGACCCTACCAGGGTGAAAAACTGTTTTTT. Amino acids: CASSILGPYQGEKLFF.

This clone was seen only a few times. V is TRBV30 and J is TRBJ2-2; 8 nucleotides align to TRBD2. The J segment lost 5 bases and the V segment lost 2 bases, leaving 7 bases of the junction unmatched. From germline, CDR1 is GTSNPN and CDR2 SVGIG (reference sequence). CDR3 length equals 15 residues. CDR3 sequence: CAWSWLAGGTGELFF. The CDR3 bases are TGTGCCTGGAGTTGGCTAGCGGGTGGTACCGGGGAGCTGTTTTTT.

The chain recombines TRBV24-1 with TRBJ1-1; D unresolved. Trimming removed 4 bases from V and 6 bases from J, with 11 bases in between. Germline-derived CDR1 and CDR2 are KGHDR and SFDVKD. The length of the CDR3 is 13 residues. CDR3 residues: CATSDQNSAEAFF. CDR3 sequence (DNA): TGTGCCACCAGTGACCAGAACAGCGCTGAAGCTTTCTTT.

The chain carries TRBV5-1 and TRBJ2-1, with 10 bases lining up with TRBD1. CDR3 length: 15 residues. In germline, CDR1 is SGHRS, CDR2 YFSETQ. The trim removed 3 bases at V and 9 bases at J, leaving 9 bases unmatched. The CDR3 region has the DNA TGCGCCAGCAGCTCCCGGACAGGGGGGAGCAGTGAGCAGTTCTTC. Translation gives CASSSRTGGSSEQFF.

The chain carries TRBV10-2 and TRBJ2-5; D gene ambiguous. The CDR3 consists of 13 residues. Germline assignment: CDR1 WSHSY and CDR2 SAAADI. The V and J ends lost 5 bases and 3 bases respectively, with 10 bases between them. CDR3 loop: CASSSTVKETQYF. The DNA of the CDR3 is TGCGCCAGCAGTAGCACAGTTAAAGAGACCCAGTACTTC.

The chain carries TRBV5-1 and TRBJ1-1, with D possibly TRBD1 on 5 matching bases. Germline V gene sequence: CDR1 SGHRS, CDR2 YFSETQ. Trimming cost V 2 bases and J 2 bases, with 19 bases left between them. There are 17 residues in the CDR3. CDR3 DNA sequence: TGCGCCAGCAGCTTCGGAGGGGCCTCAAGGGTCAACACTGAAGCTTTCTTT. Translating gives CASSFGGASRVNTEAFF.

This clone was picked up a small number of times. The genes are TRBV6-4 and TRBJ2-3; D is possibly TRBD2 (5 bases). V was cut by 2 bases and J by 2 bases, with 8 bases left in between. The CDR3 is made up of 14 amino acids. Looked up from germline, CDR1 is MRHNA and CDR2 is SNTAGT. The DNA of the CDR3 is TGTGCCAGCAGTGACGGGAGACACACAGATACGCAGTATTTT. Residues: CASSDGRHTDTQYF.

This rearrangement joins TRBV6-1 to TRBJ1-1; a possible D gene is TRBD1 (6 bases). This CDR3 has 14 residues. Germline CDR1 and CDR2: MNHNS and SASEGT. The germline V and J ends were trimmed by 3 bases and 6 bases, with 14 bases remaining between them. CDR3 sequence (DNA): TGTGCCAGCAGTGATCTAACAGGGAATGCTGAAGCTTTCTTT. This translates into CASSDLTGNAEAFF.

This sequence joins TRBV9 and TRBJ1-1; D unresolved. With 0 bases removed from V and 0 bases from J, the gap between germline ends came to 6 bases. The CDR3 spans 14 residues. The germline V gene has CDR1 SGDLS and CDR2 YYNGEE. The CDR3 bases are TGTGCCAGCAGCGTAGGGCGGATGAACACTGAAGCTTTCTTT. Protein product: CASSVGRMNTEAFF.

This clone came up a few times. V is TRBV2 and J is TRBJ1-1; the match to TRBD1 covers 8 bases. The J segment lost 1 base and the V segment lost 2 bases, leaving 9 bases of the junction unmatched. CDR1 is SNHLY and CDR2 is FYNNEI in the germline V gene. The CDR3 runs to 17 residues. The CDR3 loop reads CASSESGGQGWNTEAFF. The CDR3 bases are TGTGCCAGCAGTGAATCGGGAGGACAGGGCTGGAACACTGAAGCTTTCTTT.

By share of the sample, this clone is medium-sized. The V and J genes are TRBV7-2 and TRBJ2-7, with TRBD2 identical over 11 bases. This CDR3 is 14 amino acids long. The germline V gene has CDR1 SGHTA and CDR2 FQGNSA. V was clipped by 4 bases and J by 5 bases; unmatched bases: 4. CDR3: CASSYSGRAHEQYF. The CDR3 nucleotides read TGTGCCAGCAGCTATAGCGGGAGGGCCCACGAGCAGTACTTC.